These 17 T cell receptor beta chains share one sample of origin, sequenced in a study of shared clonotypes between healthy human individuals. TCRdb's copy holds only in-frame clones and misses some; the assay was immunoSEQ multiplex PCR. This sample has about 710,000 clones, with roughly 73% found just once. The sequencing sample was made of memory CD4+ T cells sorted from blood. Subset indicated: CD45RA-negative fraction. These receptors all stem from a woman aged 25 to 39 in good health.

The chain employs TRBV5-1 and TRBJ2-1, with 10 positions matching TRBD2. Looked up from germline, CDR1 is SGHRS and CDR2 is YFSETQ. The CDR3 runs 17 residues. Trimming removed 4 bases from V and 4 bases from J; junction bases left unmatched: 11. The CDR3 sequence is CASSNGGASGRYNEQFF. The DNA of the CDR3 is TGCGCCAGCAGCAACGGCGGGGCTAGCGGGAGATACAATGAGCAGTTCTTC.

For the CDR3, the DNA is TGTGCCAGCAGTTACTCGAGGGCTAGCACCAAGGGCGAGCAGTACTTC. Protein product: CASSYSRASTKGEQYF. The chain has TRBV6-5 and TRBJ2-7; maybe TRBD2 (5 bases). Per germline, CDR1 MNHEY and CDR2 SVGAGI. The germline V and J ends were trimmed by 0 bases and 6 bases, with 18 bases remaining between them. The CDR3 runs to 16 residues.

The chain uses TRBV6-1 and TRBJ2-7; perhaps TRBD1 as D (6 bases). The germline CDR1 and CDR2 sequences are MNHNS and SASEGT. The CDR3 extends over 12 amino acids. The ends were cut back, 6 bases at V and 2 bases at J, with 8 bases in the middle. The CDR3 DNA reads TGTGCCAGCAGAAACAGGGCCTACGAGCAGTACTTC. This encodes CASRNRAYEQYF.

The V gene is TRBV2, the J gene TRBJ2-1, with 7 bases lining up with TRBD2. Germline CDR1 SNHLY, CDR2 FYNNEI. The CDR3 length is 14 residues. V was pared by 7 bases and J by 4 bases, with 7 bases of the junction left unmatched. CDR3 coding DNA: TGTGCCAGCACCTTACTAGCGTCATACAATGAGCAGTTCTTC. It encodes CASTLLASYNEQFF.

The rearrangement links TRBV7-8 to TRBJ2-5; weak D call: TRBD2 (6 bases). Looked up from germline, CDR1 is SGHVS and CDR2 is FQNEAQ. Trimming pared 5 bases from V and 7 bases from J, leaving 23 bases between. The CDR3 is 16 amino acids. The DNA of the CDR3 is TGTGCCAGCAGCCGCCGAAGGGGAGGCCGGGATGGGACCCAGTACTTC. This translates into CASSRRRGGRDGTQYF. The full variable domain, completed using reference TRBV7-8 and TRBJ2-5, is GAGVSQSPRYKVAKRGQDVALRCDPISGHVSLFWYQQALGQGPEFLTYFQNEAQLDKSGLPSDRFFAERPEGSVSTLKIQRTQQEDSAVYLCASSRRRGGRDGTQYFGPGTRLLVL.

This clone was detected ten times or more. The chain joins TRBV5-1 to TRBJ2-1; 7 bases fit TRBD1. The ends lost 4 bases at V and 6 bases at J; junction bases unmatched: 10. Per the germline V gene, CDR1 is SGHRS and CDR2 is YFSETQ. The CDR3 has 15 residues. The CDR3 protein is CASSPQTGLVNEQFF. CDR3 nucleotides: TGCGCCAGCAGCCCTCAGACAGGGCTGGTCAATGAGCAGTTCTTC.

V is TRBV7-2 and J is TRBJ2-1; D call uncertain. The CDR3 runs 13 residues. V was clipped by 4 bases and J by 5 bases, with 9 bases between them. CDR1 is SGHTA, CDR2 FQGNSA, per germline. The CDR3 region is CASSYGPNNEQFF. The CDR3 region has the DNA TGTGCCAGCAGCTACGGTCCAAACAATGAGCAGTTCTTC.

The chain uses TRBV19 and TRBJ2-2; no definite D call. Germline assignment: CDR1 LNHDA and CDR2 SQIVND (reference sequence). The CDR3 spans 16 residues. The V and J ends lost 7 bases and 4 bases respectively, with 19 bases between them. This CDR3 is CASTPGLDRSTGELFF. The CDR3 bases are TGTGCCAGTACCCCCGGTCTAGATCGGTCCACCGGGGAGCTGTTTTTT.

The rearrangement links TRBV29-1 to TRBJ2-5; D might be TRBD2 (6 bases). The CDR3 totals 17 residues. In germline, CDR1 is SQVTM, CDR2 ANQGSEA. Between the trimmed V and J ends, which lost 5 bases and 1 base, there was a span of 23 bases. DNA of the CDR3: TGCAGCGTTTCTCCGAATGGCGGGAAACACCGCCAAGAGACCCAGTACTTC. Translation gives CSVSPNGGKHRQETQYF.

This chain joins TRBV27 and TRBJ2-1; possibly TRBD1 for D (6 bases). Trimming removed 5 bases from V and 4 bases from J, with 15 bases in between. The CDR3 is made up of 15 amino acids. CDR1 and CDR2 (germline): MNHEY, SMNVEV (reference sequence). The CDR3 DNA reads TGTGCCAGCAGTCCTGTTGGGACACCTTACAATGAGCAGTTCTTC. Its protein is CASSPVGTPYNEQFF.

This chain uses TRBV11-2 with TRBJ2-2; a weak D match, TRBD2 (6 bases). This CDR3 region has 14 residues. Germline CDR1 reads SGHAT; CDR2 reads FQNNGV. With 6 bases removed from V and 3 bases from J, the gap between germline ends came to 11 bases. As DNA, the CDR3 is TGTGCCAGCAGTTCCGGGAGCCACACCGGGGAGCTGTTTTTT. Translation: CASSSGSHTGELFF. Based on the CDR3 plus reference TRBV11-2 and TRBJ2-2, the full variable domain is EAGVAQSPRYKIIEKRQSVAFWCNPISGHATLYWYQQILGQGPKLLIQFQNNGVVDDSQLPKDRFSAERLKGVDSTLKIQPAKLEDSAVYLCASSSGSHTGELFFGEGSRLTVL.

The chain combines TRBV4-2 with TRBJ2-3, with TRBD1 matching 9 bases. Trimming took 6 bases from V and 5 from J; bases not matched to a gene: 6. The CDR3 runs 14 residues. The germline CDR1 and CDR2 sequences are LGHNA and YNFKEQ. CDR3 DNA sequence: TGTGCCAGCAGGCGGACAGGGGATAGAGATACGCAGTATTTT. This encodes CASRRTGDRDTQYF.

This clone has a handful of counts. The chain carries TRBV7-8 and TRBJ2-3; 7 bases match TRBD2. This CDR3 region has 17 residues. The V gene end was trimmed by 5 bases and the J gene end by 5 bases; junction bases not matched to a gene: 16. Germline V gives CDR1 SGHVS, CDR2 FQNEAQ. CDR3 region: CASSPAGRERGGDTQYF. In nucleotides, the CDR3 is TGTGCCAGCAGCCCAGCGGGGCGGGAGAGGGGCGGAGATACGCAGTATTTT.

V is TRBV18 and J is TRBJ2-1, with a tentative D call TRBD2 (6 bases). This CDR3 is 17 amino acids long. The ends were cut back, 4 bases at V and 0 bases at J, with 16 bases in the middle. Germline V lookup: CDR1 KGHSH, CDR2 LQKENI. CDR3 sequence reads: CASSQIAAGSSYNEQFF. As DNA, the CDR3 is TGTGCCAGCTCACAGATAGCGGCGGGAAGCTCCTACAATGAGCAGTTCTTC.

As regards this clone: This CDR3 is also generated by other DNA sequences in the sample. For the CDR3, the DNA is TGTGCCAGCAGTTTAAGGCAGGGAAGCACAGATACGCAGTATTTT. Its protein is CASSLRQGSTDTQYF. V gene TRBV28 combines with J gene TRBJ2-3; tentatively, D is TRBD1 (5 bases). The V gene's germline CDR1 is MDHEN and CDR2 SYDVKM. The V end lost 2 bases, the J end lost 0 bases, and 9 bases lay between the germline ends. The CDR3 has 15 amino acids.

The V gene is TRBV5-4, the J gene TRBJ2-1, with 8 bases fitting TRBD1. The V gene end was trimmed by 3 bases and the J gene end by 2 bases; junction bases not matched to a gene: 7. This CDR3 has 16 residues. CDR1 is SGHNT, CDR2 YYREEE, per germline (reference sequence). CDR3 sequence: CASSWGGQGTYNEQFF. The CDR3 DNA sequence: TGTGCCAGCAGCTGGGGAGGACAGGGTACCTACAATGAGCAGTTCTTC.

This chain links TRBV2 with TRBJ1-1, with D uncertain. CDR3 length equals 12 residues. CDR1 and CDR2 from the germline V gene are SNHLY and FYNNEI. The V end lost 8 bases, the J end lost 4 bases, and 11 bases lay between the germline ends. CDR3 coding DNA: TGTGCCAGCCATATAAGAGGCACTGAAGCTTTCTTT. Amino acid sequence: CASHIRGTEAFF.